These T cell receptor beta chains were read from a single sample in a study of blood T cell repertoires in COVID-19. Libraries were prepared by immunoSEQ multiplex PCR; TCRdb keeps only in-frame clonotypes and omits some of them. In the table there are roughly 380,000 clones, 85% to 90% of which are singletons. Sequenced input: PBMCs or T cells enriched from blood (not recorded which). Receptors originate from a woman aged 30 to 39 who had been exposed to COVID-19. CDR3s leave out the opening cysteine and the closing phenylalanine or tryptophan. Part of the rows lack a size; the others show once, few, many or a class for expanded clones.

CDR3aa: SVIGRGTGN; j_gene: TRBJ1-1; v_gene: TRBV29-1; abundance: .
CDR3aa: ASTIAGATEQY; j_gene: TRBJ2-7; v_gene: TRBV7-9; abundance: .
CDR3aa: ASTGTGPNYGYT; j_gene: TRBJ1-2; v_gene: TRBV7-8; abundance: .
CDR3aa: ASILGGSDTEAF; j_gene: TRBJ1-1; v_gene: TRBV7-3; abundance: .
CDR3aa: ASSGTSGLQETQY; j_gene: TRBJ2-5; v_gene: TRBV5-4; abundance: .
CDR3aa: ASMEGRSYNEQF; j_gene: TRBJ2-1; v_gene: TRBV11-1; abundance: .
CDR3aa: ASSMGGAYQPQH; j_gene: TRBJ1-5; v_gene: TRBV28; abundance: .
CDR3aa: ASSLLYNEQF; j_gene: TRBJ2-1; v_gene: TRBV7-8; abundance: once
CDR3aa: SVEGSTGGTEAF; j_gene: TRBJ1-1; v_gene: TRBV29-1; abundance: few
CDR3aa: AWTAGSYSPLH; j_gene: TRBJ1-6; v_gene: TRBV30; abundance: .
CDR3aa: ASSSGTPMNTEAF; j_gene: TRBJ1-1; v_gene: TRBV28; abundance: once
CDR3aa: ASSLLGGMGTGELF; j_gene: TRBJ2-2; v_gene: TRBV5-6; abundance: once
CDR3aa: ASSQPTGSDNYGYT; j_gene: TRBJ1-2; v_gene: TRBV4-2; abundance: .
CDR3aa: ATTGAAQGETQY; j_gene: TRBJ2-5; v_gene: TRBV19; abundance: .
CDR3aa: ASSPAGQGVVGELF; j_gene: TRBJ2-2; v_gene: TRBV28; abundance: .
CDR3aa: ASSFQGAGEQY; j_gene: TRBJ2-7; v_gene: TRBV9; abundance: .
CDR3aa: ASSHVEGGGLDGYT; j_gene: TRBJ1-2; v_gene: TRBV3-1/TRBV3-2; abundance: .
CDR3aa: ASSQGQSYNEQF; j_gene: TRBJ2-1; v_gene: TRBV11-2; abundance: .
CDR3aa: ASSAGTALNSPLH; j_gene: TRBJ1-6; v_gene: TRBV27; abundance: many
CDR3aa: ASSYVGSYNEQF; j_gene: TRBJ2-1; v_gene: TRBV19; abundance: .
CDR3aa: ASRGAGTEEAF; j_gene: TRBJ1-1; v_gene: TRBV6-5; abundance: .
CDR3aa: ASSPWGYEQF; j_gene: TRBJ2-1; v_gene: TRBV14; abundance: .
CDR3aa: ASSLADSYGYT; j_gene: TRBJ1-2; v_gene: TRBV9; abundance: .
CDR3aa: ASSEGAWETQY; j_gene: TRBJ2-5; v_gene: TRBV9; abundance: .
CDR3aa: ASSLGTDTEAF; j_gene: TRBJ1-1; v_gene: TRBV28; abundance: .
CDR3aa: ASSIGSFLTYEQY; j_gene: TRBJ2-7; v_gene: TRBV19; abundance: .
CDR3aa: ATSEAANTEAF; j_gene: TRBJ1-1; v_gene: TRBV24-1; abundance: .
CDR3aa: ASSSPGTSGEETQY; j_gene: TRBJ2-5; v_gene: TRBV7-3; abundance: .
CDR3aa: ATAPGGTEAF; j_gene: TRBJ1-1; v_gene: TRBV2; abundance: .
CDR3aa: ASSMEGGPNTEAF; j_gene: TRBJ1-1; v_gene: TRBV19; abundance: .
CDR3aa: AISDSPDRESF; j_gene: TRBJ1-1; v_gene: TRBV10-3; abundance: .
CDR3aa: ASSTGGSSYNEQF; j_gene: TRBJ2-1; v_gene: TRBV18; abundance: .
CDR3aa: ASGLVFPPGNGELF; j_gene: TRBJ2-2; v_gene: TRBV12-5; abundance: .
CDR3aa: ASSPGTGETYEQY; j_gene: TRBJ2-7; v_gene: TRBV7-9; abundance: .
CDR3aa: ASSSTQWGGTEAF; j_gene: TRBJ1-1; v_gene: TRBV9; abundance: .
CDR3aa: ASSLAGGRGPPEAF; j_gene: TRBJ1-1; v_gene: TRBV11-3; abundance: .
CDR3aa: ASSLTSSPGTGGENIQY; j_gene: TRBJ2-4; v_gene: TRBV5-1; abundance: .
CDR3aa: ASSPDYSNTGELF; j_gene: TRBJ2-2; v_gene: TRBV7-3; abundance: .
CDR3aa: ASSLSVPMWQY; j_gene: TRBJ2-7; v_gene: TRBV28; abundance: .
CDR3aa: ATSDPPPRGRAHEQF; j_gene: TRBJ2-1; v_gene: TRBV24-1; abundance: .
CDR3aa: ASSPNNNNSGSRTSGNNEQF; j_gene: TRBJ2-1; v_gene: TRBV23-1; abundance: .
CDR3aa: AWSVRRNTEAF; j_gene: TRBJ1-1; v_gene: TRBV30; abundance: .
CDR3aa: ASSWERGGRGYEQY; j_gene: TRBJ2-7; v_gene: TRBV27; abundance: few
CDR3aa: ASSLSLGVNTEAF; j_gene: TRBJ1-1; v_gene: TRBV28; abundance: .
CDR3aa: ASSLPASSYNSPLH; j_gene: TRBJ1-6; v_gene: TRBV28; abundance: .
CDR3aa: ASSQGGYNEKLF; j_gene: TRBJ1-4; v_gene: TRBV7-9; abundance: .
CDR3aa: ASSSRTGSGSPLH; j_gene: TRBJ1-6; v_gene: TRBV7-9; abundance: once
CDR3aa: ASSPSGLAGTEQY; j_gene: TRBJ2-7; v_gene: TRBV3-1/TRBV3-2; abundance: .
CDR3aa: ASSSSGTRREAF; j_gene: TRBJ1-1; v_gene: TRBV11-3; abundance: .
CDR3aa: ASKAGIVGYT; j_gene: TRBJ1-2; v_gene: TRBV6-5; abundance: .
CDR3aa: AWSPLGDVQETQY; j_gene: TRBJ2-5; v_gene: TRBV30; abundance: .
CDR3aa: ASSSLAEETYEQY; j_gene: TRBJ2-7; v_gene: TRBV13; abundance: .
CDR3aa: ASSLLADTQY; j_gene: TRBJ2-3; v_gene: TRBV7-8; abundance: .
CDR3aa: ASSSDRGGNTIY; j_gene: TRBJ1-3; v_gene: TRBV11-3; abundance: .
CDR3aa: ASSRDTGELF; j_gene: TRBJ2-2; v_gene: TRBV6-4; abundance: .